These 21 T cell receptor beta chains originate from one sample sequenced in a study of cytomegalovirus exposure and HLA in healthy donors. Vbeta (60) and Jbeta (13) primers were used in the PCR. Assay: immunoSEQ multiplex PCR; the TCRdb copy retains only in-frame clones and omits some. Found here are under 250,000 clones, 60% to 80% of them singletons; the top ten hold over 1.5%. The sequenced sample consisted of PBMCs. The source is a male donor in good health and CMV-seronegative.

The chain recombines TRBV2 with TRBJ2-7; the match to TRBD1 covers 8 bases. CDR3 length: 15 amino acids. Trimming removed 11 bases from V and 0 bases from J; junction bases left unmatched: 12. Germline-derived CDR1 and CDR2 are SNHLY and FYNNEI. CDR3 DNA: TGTGCCGGAATGACCCAGGGGGCGAGCTCCTACGAGCAGTACTTC. Protein sequence: CAGMTQGASSYEQYF. Complete variable domain (other parts from reference TRBV2 and TRBJ2-7): EPEVTQTPSHQVTQMGQEVILRCVPISNHLYFYWYRQILGQKVEFLVSFYNNEISEKSEIFDDQFSVERPDGSNFTLKIRSTKLEDSAMYFCAGMTQGASSYEQYFGPGTRLTVT.

The chain combines TRBV6-5 with TRBJ1-1; D gene uncertain. The length of the CDR3 is 14 residues. Trimming cost V 6 bases and J 1 base, with 12 bases left between them. CDR1 is MNHEY, CDR2 SVGAGI, per germline. The CDR3 region has the DNA TGTGCCAGCAGCCCCGGAAGACAGAACACTGAAGCTTTCTTT. Its translation is CASSPGRQNTEAFF.

The chain recombines TRBV7-9 with TRBJ1-1, with D possibly being TRBD1 (6 bases). With 4 bases removed from V and 4 bases from J, the gap between germline ends came to 13 bases. There are 14 residues in the CDR3. The germline gives CDR1 SEHNR, CDR2 FQNEAQ (reference sequence). DNA of the CDR3: TGTGCCAGCAGCTCAGGGGTCTGGGGCACTGAAGCTTTCTTT. Protein product: CASSSGVWGTEAFF.

The genes are TRBV4-3 and TRBJ1-2; TRBD1 matches 7 bases. The ends lost 4 bases at V and 4 bases at J; junction bases unmatched: 3. The CDR3 runs to 13 residues. Germline V gene sequence: CDR1 LGHNA, CDR2 YSLEER. CDR3 coding DNA: TGCGCCAGCAGCCGTTGGACAGGCTATGGCTACACCTTC. Translated: CASSRWTGYGYTF.

The V gene is TRBV27, the J gene TRBJ2-3, with 14 nucleotides matching TRBD2. This CDR3 has 20 residues. Losses at the gene ends were 4 bases for V and 3 bases for J; bases not matched to a gene: 15. The germline V gene encodes CDR1 MNHEY and CDR2 SMNVEV (reference sequence). The CDR3 DNA is TGTGCCAGCAGTTCCCCGGGACTAGCGGGAGTAGGGGCCAGTACAGATACGCAGTATTTT. As protein: CASSSPGLAGVGASTDTQYF.

V gene TRBV7-9 combines with J gene TRBJ1-2; no definite D call. Germline loops: CDR1 SEHNR, CDR2 FQNEAQ (reference sequence). Trimming stripped 8 bases from V and 6 bases from J, with 10 bases between. This CDR3 spans 11 amino acids. CDR3 coding DNA: TGTGCCAGCCGACCGACAAATGGCTACACCTTC. Translated, it gives CASRPTNGYTF.

The CDR3 DNA reads as TGTGCCAGCAGCTTAGGGACAGCAACAGATACGCAGTATTTT. This gives the protein CASSLGTATDTQYF. The chain couples TRBV7-8 to TRBJ2-3, with D maybe TRBD1 (6 bases). Per the germline V gene, CDR1 is SGHVS and CDR2 is FQNEAQ. This CDR3 region has 14 residues. Trimming took off 1 base at V and 3 bases at J, with 8 bases between the two ends.

In nucleotides, the CDR3 is TGTGCCAGTAGTATAGACGGTTCGACAGGAATGAACACTGAAGCTTTCTTT. This translates into CASSIDGSTGMNTEAFF. The chain uses TRBV19 and TRBJ1-1, with D tentatively TRBD1 (6 bases). Trimming took off 0 bases at V and 0 bases at J, with 14 bases between the two ends. Germline lookup yields CDR1 LNHDA and CDR2 SQIVND (reference sequence). The CDR3 length is 17 residues.

This sequence joins TRBV28 and TRBJ2-4, with 7 bases fitting TRBD2. Per germline, CDR1 MDHEN and CDR2 SYDVKM. The length of the CDR3 is 16 residues. J was trimmed by 2 bases and V by 2 bases; bases with no gene match: 6. CDR3 DNA: TGTGCCAGCAGTTTACCGGGCGGGGGTTCCAAAAACATTCAGTACTTC. Protein sequence: CASSLPGGGSKNIQYF.

The V and J genes are TRBV9 and TRBJ2-7, with D unclear. The CDR3 covers 13 residues. Per germline, CDR1 SGDLS and CDR2 YYNGEE. Deletions cut 2 bases from V and 0 bases from J, with 6 bases between. The CDR3 DNA is TGTGCCAGCAGCGTTGGCAACTCCTACGAGCAGTACTTC. Protein product: CASSVGNSYEQYF.

V is TRBV28 and J is TRBJ2-5, with 9 positions matching TRBD1. The DNA end is a closer match to TRBJ2-7, so the J assignment may be wrong. Germline V gene lookup returns CDR1 MDHEN and CDR2 SYDVKM. This CDR3 has 16 amino acids. The CDR3 protein is CASSQPYGTGNYEQYF. For the CDR3, the DNA is TGTGCCAGCAGTCAACCTTATGGGACAGGGAACTACGAGCAGTACTTC.

The chain employs TRBV11-2 and TRBJ2-7; D remains unclear. V dropped 3 bases and J dropped 4 bases, with 7 bases sitting between them. Germline CDR1 and CDR2: SGHAT and FQNNGV. CDR3 length: 12 residues. CDR3 sequence reads: CASSFLYYEQYF. CDR3 in DNA: TGTGCCAGCAGCTTTCTATATTACGAGCAGTACTTC.

The rearrangement links TRBV28 to TRBJ2-5; D is ambiguous. Deletions cut 3 bases from V and 2 bases from J, with 19 bases between. The CDR3 runs to 17 residues. The germline V gene encodes CDR1 MDHEN and CDR2 SYDVKM. The DNA of the CDR3 is TGTGCCAGCAGTTTTGAACAGACCCTTACGATTCAAGAGACCCAGTACTTC. This translates into CASSFEQTLTIQETQYF.

Details on this clone: Other DNA sequences in this sample translate to the same CDR3. V usage is TRBV9 and J usage is TRBJ1-3; the D is unclear. V was pared by 0 bases and J by 0 bases, with 7 bases between. Germline loops: CDR1 SGDLS, CDR2 YYNGEE. The length of the CDR3 is 15 residues. The CDR3 sequence: CASSVAGLSGNTIYF. In DNA, the CDR3 is TGTGCCAGCAGCGTAGCTGGACTCTCTGGAAACACCATATATTTT. Complete variable domain (other parts from reference TRBV9 and TRBJ1-3): DSGVTQTPKHLITATGQRVTLRCSPRSGDLSVYWYQQSLDQGLQFLIQYYNGEERAKGNILERFSAQQFPDLHSELNLSSLELGDSALYFCASSVAGLSGNTIYFGEGSWLTVV.

The chain joins TRBV14 to TRBJ1-2; D is possibly TRBD1 (5 bases). Germline V gene data show CDR1 as SGHDN and CDR2 as FVKESK. Trimming stripped 1 base from V and 8 bases from J, with 26 bases between. The CDR3 contains 18 residues. The CDR3 here is CASSQVLGQGGSPIGYTF. The CDR3 nucleotides are TGTGCCAGCAGCCAAGTTCTGGGCCAGGGAGGTTCTCCTATCGGCTACACCTTC.

There are a few counts of this clone. The rearrangement joins TRBV28 to TRBJ2-3, with a tentative D call TRBD2 (5 bases). The V end was cut by 8 bases, the J end by 2 bases, with 20 bases between. This CDR3 is 16 amino acids long. Looked up from germline, CDR1 is MDHEN and CDR2 is SYDVKM. For the CDR3, the DNA is TGTGCCAGCTTTCCTAACAAAGGAGGATACACAGATACGCAGTATTTT. This encodes CASFPNKGGYTDTQYF.

The chain uses TRBV4-1 and TRBJ2-1; D may be TRBD2 (6 bases). The CDR3 contains 16 residues. The ends were cut back, 0 bases at V and 2 bases at J, with 11 bases in the middle. The germline gives CDR1 MGHRA, CDR2 YSYEKL. CDR3 sequence reads: CASSQDRRETYNEQFF. For the CDR3, the DNA is TGCGCCAGCAGCCAAGATCGGCGGGAAACCTACAATGAGCAGTTCTTC.

The V and J genes are TRBV29-1 and TRBJ1-2; TRBD1 aligns across 9 bases. Germline trimming cut 6 bases from V and 3 bases from J; bases unmatched to any gene: 5. The CDR3 covers 13 residues. Per the germline V gene, CDR1 is SQVTM and CDR2 is ANQGSEA. The CDR3 spells CSVRDRDDYGYTF. The CDR3 bases are TGCAGCGTGCGGGACAGGGACGACTATGGCTACACCTTC. The full variable domain, in which reference TRBV29-1 and TRBJ1-2 provide the parts outside the CDR3, is SAVISQKPSRDICQRGTSLTIQCQVDSQVTMMFWYRQQPGQSLTLIATANQGSEATYESGFVIDKFPISRPNLTFSTLTVSNMSPEDSSIYLCSVRDRDDYGYTFGSGTRLTVV.

The gene calls are TRBV5-4 and TRBJ1-1; D call uncertain. The germline V and J ends were trimmed by 4 bases and 0 bases, with 13 bases remaining between them. The CDR3 totals 15 residues. Germline CDR1 reads SGHNT; CDR2 reads YYREEE (reference sequence). CDR3 protein: CASSRDQVMNTEAFF. The CDR3 nucleotides are TGTGCCAGCAGCCGAGACCAGGTCATGAACACTGAAGCTTTCTTT.

This clone has just one count. The chain has TRBV7-3 and TRBJ1-2; the match to TRBD1 covers 8 bases. The CDR3 covers 13 residues. The germline V gene has CDR1 SGHTA and CDR2 FQGTGA. V shed 5 bases, J shed 6 bases, and the junction held 5 bases outside the gene matches. The CDR3 DNA reads as TGTGCCAGCAGCGTGGGGACAGGCGATGGCTACACCTTC. This encodes CASSVGTGDGYTF.

The chain uses TRBV2 and TRBJ2-7; weak D call: TRBD1 (6 bases). Trimming left V 3 bases short and J 3 bases short, with 18 bases between. CDR3 length: 16 residues. From germline, CDR1 is SNHLY and CDR2 FYNNEI. CDR3 in amino acids: CASSDRARGNLYEQYF. The CDR3 bases are TGTGCCAGCAGTGATCGGGCCAGGGGAAACCTCTACGAGCAGTACTTC.